This T cell receptor (beta chain) was captured in a study of regulatory T cells in long-lasting Graves disease. Germline V lookup: CDR1 MDHEN, CDR2 SYDVKM. The CDR3 spans 13 residues. V gave up 6 bases and J gave up 4 bases; unmatched junction bases: 4. TCR beta libraries were built with iRepertoire HTBI primers and Arm-PCR of CDR3 regions. A single record per CDR3 protein comes from TCRdb applying MiXCR to the multiplex PCR reads. Among hundreds of thousands of distinct CDR3 sequences listed, 30% were seen once. Study results and limitations: Examination was confined to peripheral blood, excluding thyroid tissue. TCR diversity in persistent Graves' patients was below that of newly diagnosed ones.

This sample's time point: persistent/refractory GD, antithyroid drugs over 5 years with positive TRAb. RNA from PBMCs was the source of the TCR library. This clonotype was detected many times. Its antigen is not identified. V is TRBV28 and J is TRBJ1-2; 8 bases line up with TRBD1. The receptor was derived from a female donor with Graves disease. The sample was peripheral blood mononuclear cells (PBMCs), taken when the disease was refractory, from a patient treated with antithyroid drugs. The CDR3, as DNA: TGTGCCAGCAGCCAGGGGGCACGCTATGGCTACACCTTC. Amino acids: CASSQGARYGYTF.